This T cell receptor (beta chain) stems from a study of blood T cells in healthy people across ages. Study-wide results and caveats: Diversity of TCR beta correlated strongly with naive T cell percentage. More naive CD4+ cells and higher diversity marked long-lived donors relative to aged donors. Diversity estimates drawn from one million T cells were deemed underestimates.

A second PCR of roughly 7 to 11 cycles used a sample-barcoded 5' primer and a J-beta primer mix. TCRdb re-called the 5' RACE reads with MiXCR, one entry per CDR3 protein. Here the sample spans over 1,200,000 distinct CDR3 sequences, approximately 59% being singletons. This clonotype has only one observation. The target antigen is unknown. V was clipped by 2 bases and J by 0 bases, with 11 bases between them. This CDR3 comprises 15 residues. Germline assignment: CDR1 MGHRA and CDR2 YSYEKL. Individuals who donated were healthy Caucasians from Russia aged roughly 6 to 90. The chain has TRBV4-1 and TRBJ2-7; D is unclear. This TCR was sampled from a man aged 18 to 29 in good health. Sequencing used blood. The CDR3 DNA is TGCGCCAGCAGCCAACTTGACATAAGCTCCTACGAGCAGTACTTC. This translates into CASSQLDISSYEQYF.